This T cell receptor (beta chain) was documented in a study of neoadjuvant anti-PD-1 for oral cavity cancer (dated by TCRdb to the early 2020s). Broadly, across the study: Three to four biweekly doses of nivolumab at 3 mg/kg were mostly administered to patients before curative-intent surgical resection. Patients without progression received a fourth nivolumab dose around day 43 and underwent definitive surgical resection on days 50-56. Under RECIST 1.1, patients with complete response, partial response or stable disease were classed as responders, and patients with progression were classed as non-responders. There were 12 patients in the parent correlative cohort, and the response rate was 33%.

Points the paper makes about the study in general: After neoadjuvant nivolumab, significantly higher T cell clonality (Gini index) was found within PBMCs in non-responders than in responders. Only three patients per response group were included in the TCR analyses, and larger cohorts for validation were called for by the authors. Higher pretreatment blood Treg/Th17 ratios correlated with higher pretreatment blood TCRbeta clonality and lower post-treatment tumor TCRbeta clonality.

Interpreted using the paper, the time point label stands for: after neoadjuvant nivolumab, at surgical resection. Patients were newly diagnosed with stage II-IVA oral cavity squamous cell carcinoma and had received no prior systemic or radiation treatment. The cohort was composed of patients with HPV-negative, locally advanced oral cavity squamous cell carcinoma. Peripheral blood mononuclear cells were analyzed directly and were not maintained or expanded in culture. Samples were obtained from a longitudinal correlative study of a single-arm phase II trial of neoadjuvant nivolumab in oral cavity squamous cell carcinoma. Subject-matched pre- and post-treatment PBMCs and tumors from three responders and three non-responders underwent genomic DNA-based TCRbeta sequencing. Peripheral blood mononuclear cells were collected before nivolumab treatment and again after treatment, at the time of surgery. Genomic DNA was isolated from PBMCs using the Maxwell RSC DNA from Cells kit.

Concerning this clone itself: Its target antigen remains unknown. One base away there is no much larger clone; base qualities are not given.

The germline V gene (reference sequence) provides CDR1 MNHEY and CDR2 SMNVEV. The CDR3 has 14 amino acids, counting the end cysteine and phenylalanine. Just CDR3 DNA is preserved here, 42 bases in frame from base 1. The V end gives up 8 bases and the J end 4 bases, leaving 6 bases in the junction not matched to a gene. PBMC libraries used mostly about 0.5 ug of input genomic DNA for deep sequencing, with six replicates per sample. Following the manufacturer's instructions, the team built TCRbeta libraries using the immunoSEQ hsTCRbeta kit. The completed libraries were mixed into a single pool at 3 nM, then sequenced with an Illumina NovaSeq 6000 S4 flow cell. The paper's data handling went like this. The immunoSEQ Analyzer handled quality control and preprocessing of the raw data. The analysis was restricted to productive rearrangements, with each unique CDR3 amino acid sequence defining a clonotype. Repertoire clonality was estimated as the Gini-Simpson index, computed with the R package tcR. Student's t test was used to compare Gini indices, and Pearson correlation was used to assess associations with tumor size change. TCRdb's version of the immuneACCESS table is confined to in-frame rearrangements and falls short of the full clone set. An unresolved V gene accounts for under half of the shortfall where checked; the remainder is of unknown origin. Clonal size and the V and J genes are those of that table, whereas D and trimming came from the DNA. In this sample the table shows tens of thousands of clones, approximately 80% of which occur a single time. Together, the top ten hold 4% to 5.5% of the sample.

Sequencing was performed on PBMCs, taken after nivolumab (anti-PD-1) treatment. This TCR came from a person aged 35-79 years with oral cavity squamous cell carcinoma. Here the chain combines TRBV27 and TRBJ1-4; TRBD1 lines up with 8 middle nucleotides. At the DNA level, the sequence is TGTGCCAGCGCCCGGACAGGGTATAATGAAAAACTGTTTTTT. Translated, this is CASARTGYNEKLFF.